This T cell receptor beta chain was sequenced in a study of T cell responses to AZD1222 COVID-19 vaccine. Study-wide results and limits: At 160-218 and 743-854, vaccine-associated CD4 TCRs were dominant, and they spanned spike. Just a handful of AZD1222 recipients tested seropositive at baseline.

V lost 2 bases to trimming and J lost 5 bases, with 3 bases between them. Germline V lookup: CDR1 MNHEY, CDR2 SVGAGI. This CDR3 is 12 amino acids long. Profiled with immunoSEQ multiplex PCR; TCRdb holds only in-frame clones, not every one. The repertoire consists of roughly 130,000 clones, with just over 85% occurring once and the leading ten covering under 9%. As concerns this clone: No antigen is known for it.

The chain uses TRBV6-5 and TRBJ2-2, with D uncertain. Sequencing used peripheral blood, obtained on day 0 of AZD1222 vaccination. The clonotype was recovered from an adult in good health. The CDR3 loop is CASSYGTGELFF. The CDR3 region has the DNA TGTGCCAGCAGTTACGGGACCGGGGAGCTGTTTTTT.